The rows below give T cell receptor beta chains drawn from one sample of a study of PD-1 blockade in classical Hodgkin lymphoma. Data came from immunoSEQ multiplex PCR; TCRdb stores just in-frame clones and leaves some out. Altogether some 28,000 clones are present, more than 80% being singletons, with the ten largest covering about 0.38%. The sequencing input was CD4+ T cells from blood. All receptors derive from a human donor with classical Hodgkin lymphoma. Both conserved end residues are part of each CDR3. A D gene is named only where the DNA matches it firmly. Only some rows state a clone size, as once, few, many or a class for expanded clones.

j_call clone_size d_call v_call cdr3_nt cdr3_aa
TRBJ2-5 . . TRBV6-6 TGTGCCAGCAGTTCCCGCCCAAAGGGGGTGCAAGAGACCCAGTACTTC CASSSRPKGVQETQYF
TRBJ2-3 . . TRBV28 TGTGCCAGCAGTGTCAGCACAGATACGCAGTATTTT CASSVSTDTQYF
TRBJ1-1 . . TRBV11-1 TGTGCCAGCAGCGGACTTGGTACTGAAGCTTTCTTT CASSGLGTEAFF
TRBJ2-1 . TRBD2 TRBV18 TGTGCCAGCTCACCAGCTAGCGGGAGTGACAGTGAGCAGTTCTTC CASSPASGSDSEQFF
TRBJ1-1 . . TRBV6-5 TGTGCCAGCAGCCCCGGGACGTTCACTGAAGCTTTCTTT CASSPGTFTEAFF
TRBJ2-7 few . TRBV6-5 TGTGCCACGAGGGACGCTGCCCTACGCGAGCAGTACTTC CATRDAALREQYF
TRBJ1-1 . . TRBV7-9 TGTGCCAGCAGCTTAGAGCGGGGGGGGCAGGGATGGACTGAAGCTTTCTTT CASSLERGGQGWTEAFF
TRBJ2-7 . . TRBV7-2 TGTGCCAGCAGCGTCACCGGGACGGAAACCTACGAGCAGTACTTC CASSVTGTETYEQYF
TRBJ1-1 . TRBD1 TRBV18 TGTGCCAGCTCACCAAGACAGGGGGCGGATACTGAAGCTTTCTTT CASSPRQGADTEAFF
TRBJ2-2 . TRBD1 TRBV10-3 TGTGCCATCAGGTCTCCCGGGACAGGGATCGGGGAGCTGTTTTTT CAIRSPGTGIGELFF
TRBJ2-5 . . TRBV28 TGTGCCAGCAGTTTTCCCTCAGGGACGGCCGAGACCCAGTACTTC CASSFPSGTAETQYF
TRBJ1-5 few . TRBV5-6 TGTGCCAGCAGCTTCGGCAGGGGACTCAATCAGCCCCAGCATTTT CASSFGRGLNQPQHF
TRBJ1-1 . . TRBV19 TGTGCCAGTAGTAGGGGCACCAGCACTGAAGCTTTCTTT CASSRGTSTEAFF
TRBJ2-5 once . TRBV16 TGTGCCAGCAGCCAACCGGGGAAAGAGACCCAGTACTTC CASSQPGKETQYF
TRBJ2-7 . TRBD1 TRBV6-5 TGTGCCAGCAGTTACTCGATTCAGGGGGCCTACGAGCAGTACTTC CASSYSIQGAYEQYF
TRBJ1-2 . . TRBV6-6 TGTGCCAGCAGTTACTCCACGAACTATGGCTACACCTTC CASSYSTNYGYTF
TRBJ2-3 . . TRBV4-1 TGCGCCAGCAGCCAGCCTGAGACGAACACAGATACGCAGTATTTT CASSQPETNTDTQYF
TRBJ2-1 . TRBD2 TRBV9 TGTGCCAGCAGCGTAGGGCCGGGCCCGGCGGGAGGCTACAATGAGCAGTTCTTC CASSVGPGPAGGYNEQFF
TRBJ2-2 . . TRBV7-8 TGTGCCAGCAGCCGCCGGGACTTACGTTGGACCGGGGAGCTGTTTTTT CASSRRDLRWTGELFF
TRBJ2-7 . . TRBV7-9 TGTGCCAGCAGCTTAGCCGGCTGGGCCGAGGAGTACTTC CASSLAGWAEEYF
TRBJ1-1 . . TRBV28 TGTGCCAGCAGTGAACACAGGGTGAGAGCTTTCTTT CASSEHRVRAFF
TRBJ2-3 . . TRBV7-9 TGTGCCAGCAGCTTTGGGCAGGGGTTAGATACGCAGTATTTT CASSFGQGLDTQYF
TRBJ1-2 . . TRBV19 TGTGCCAGTAGTATACTCGGGCAGGGTAGCTATGGCTACACCTTC CASSILGQGSYGYTF
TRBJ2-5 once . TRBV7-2 TGTGCCAGCAGCACCAGGACAGTCCAAGAGACCCAGTACTTC CASSTRTVQETQYF
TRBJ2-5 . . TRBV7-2 TGTGCCAGCAGCTTAGATGGCGAGACCCAGTACTTC CASSLDGETQYF
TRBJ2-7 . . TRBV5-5 TGTGCCAGCAGCTTGGGGGGGTCGGCCTACGAGCAGTACTTC CASSLGGSAYEQYF
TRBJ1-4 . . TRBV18 TGTGCCAGCTCACCACAGACAGGCGGCGGCACTAATGAAAAACTGTTTTTT CASSPQTGGGTNEKLFF
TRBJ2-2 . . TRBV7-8 TGTGCCAGCAGAAACCCCGGGGAGCTGTTTTTT CASRNPGELFF
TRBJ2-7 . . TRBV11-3 TGTGCCAGCAGCTTATCGGCAGGGGCGGACGAGCAGTACTTC CASSLSAGADEQYF
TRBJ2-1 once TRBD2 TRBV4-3 TGCGCCAGCAGCCAAGTTTTAGCAGCGGGAGGGAACAATGAGCAGTTCTTC CASSQVLAAGGNNEQFF
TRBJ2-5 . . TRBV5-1 TGCGCCAGCAGAATAACCCCTGGACTATCCCAAGAGACCCAGTACTTC CASRITPGLSQETQYF
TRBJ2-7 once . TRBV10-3 TGTGCCATCTCATCGGCATACGAGCAGTACTTC CAISSAYEQYF
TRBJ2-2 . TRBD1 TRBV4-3 TGCGCCAGCAGCCAAGAAAGCTGGACAGGGGGGGCCGGGGAGCTGTTTTTT CASSQESWTGGAGELFF
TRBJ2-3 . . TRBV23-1 TGCGCCAGCAGACAGGTTAGCACAGATACGCAGTATTTT CASRQVSTDTQYF
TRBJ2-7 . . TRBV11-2 TGTGCCAGCAGCTTAACAGGGTCGAACGAGCAGTACTTC CASSLTGSNEQYF
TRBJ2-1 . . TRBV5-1 TGCGCCACCCTATGGGCTAGCGCGGACAATGAGCAGTTCTTC CATLWASADNEQFF
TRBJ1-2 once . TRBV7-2 TGTGCCAGCAGCTTAGCGATTGACGGGTATGGCTACACCTTC CASSLAIDGYGYTF
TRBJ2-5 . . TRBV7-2 TGTGCCAGCAGCTTAGGGACTGCATCCCAGTACTTC CASSLGTASQYF
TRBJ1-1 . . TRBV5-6 TGTGCCAGCAGCTTGCTGGGTAACACTGAAGCTTTCTTT CASSLLGNTEAFF
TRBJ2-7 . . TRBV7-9 TGTGCCAGCAGCTTAGGTGGAGGGAACTACGAGCAGTACTTC CASSLGGGNYEQYF
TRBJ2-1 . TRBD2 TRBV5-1 TGCGCCAGCAGCTTGGGCGGGACTAGCGGGAGCTCCTACAATGAGCAGTTCTTC CASSLGGTSGSSYNEQFF
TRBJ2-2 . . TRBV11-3 TGTGCCAGCAGTCTCGGGCCAAACACCGGGGAGCTGTTTTTT CASSLGPNTGELFF
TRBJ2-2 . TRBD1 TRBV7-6 TGTGCCAGCAGCGAAAGACAGGGTGGGAACACCGGGGAGCTGTTTTTT CASSERQGGNTGELFF
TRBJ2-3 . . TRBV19 TGTGCCAGTAGTATAGTAACCAGCGGAGATACGCAGTATTTT CASSIVTSGDTQYF
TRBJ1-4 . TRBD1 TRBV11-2 TGTGCCAGCAGCTTACGACAGGGGAAGGAAAAACTGTTTTTT CASSLRQGKEKLFF
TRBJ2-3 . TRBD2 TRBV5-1 TGCGCCAGCAGTTTTAGCGGGGGCAGCACAGATACGCAGTATTTT CASSFSGGSTDTQYF